This T cell receptor beta chain was sequenced in a study of high-grade serous ovarian cancer treatment subgroups. About the research overall: On average, more than 14,000 reads and 7,000 to 8,000 unique TCR beta rearrangements were obtained per sample.

CDR3 length: 18 amino acids. Germline-derived CDR1 and CDR2 are LGHNA and YNFKEQ. Trimming at V came to 3 bases and at J to 2 bases, leaving 9 bases not matched to a gene. Tumor tissue was taken before any definitive surgery or chemotherapy was given. Measured with immunoSEQ multiplex PCR; TCRdb has only the in-frame clones, and not every one. The top ten clones hold over 8.5% of a sample with 2,800 or so clones, around 79% of them seen once. J is TRBJ2-2 and V is TRBV4-2; 10 bases match TRBD2. This TCR was recovered from a human donor with high-grade serous ovarian cancer. The sequenced sample was tumor tissue. CDR3 loop: CASSQGTSAEGNTGELFF. The CDR3, as DNA: TGTGCCAGCAGCCAGGGGACTAGCGCCGAGGGTAACACCGGGGAGCTGTTTTTT.